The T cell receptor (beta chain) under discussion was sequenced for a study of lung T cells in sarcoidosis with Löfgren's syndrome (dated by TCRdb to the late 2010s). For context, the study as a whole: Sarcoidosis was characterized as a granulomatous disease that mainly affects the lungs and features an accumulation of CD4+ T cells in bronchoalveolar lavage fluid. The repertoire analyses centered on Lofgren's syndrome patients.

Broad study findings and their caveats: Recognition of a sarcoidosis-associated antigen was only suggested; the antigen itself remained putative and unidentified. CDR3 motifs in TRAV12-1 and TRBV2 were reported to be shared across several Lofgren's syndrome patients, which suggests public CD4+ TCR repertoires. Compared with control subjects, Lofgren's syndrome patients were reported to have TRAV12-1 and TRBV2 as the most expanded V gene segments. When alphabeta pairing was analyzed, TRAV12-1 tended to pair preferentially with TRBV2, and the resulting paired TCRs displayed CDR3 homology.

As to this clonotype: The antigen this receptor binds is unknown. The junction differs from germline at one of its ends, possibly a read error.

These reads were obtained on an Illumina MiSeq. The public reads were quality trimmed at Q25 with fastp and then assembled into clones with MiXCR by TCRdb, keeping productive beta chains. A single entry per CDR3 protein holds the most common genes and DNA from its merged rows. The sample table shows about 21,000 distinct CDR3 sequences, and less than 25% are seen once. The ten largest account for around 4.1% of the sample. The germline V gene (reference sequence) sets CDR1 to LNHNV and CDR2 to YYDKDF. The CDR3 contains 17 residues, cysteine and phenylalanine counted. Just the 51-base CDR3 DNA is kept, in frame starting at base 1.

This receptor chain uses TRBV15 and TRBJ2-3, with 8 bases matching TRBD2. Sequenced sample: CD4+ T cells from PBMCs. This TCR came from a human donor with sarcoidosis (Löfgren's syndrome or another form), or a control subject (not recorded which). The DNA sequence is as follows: TGTGCCGCCAGCAGGCCGTCTCCGGGACTAGTAACAGATACGCAGTATTTT. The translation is CAASRPSPGLVTDTQYF.